The entry below gives a single T cell receptor beta chain sequence along with its context. Its antigen is currently unknown. The CDR3 sequence is 14 residues long. Trimming stripped 7 bases from V and 0 bases from J, with 10 bases between. The germline CDR1 and CDR2 sequences are LNHDA and SQIVND (reference sequence). Primers included in the PCR were 60 Vbeta and 13 Jbeta primers. Produced via immunoSEQ multiplex PCR; TCRdb's table is partial and in-frame only. The sample holds around 99,000 clones; over 65% are singletons and the top ten take 3% to 3.5%. This sample stems from a study of cytomegalovirus exposure and HLA in healthy donors. Study results and caveats: Being productive about 87% or about 30% of the time was typical of most TCR beta V segments in an earlier analysis.

V and J are TRBV19 and TRBJ1-5; no definite D call. The TCR originated in a man between 40 and 49 years old in good health and CMV-seronegative. The sequencing input was PBMCs. In DNA, the CDR3 is TGTGCCAGTACGTCGTCCGGTAGCAATCAGCCCCAGCATTTT. Residues: CASTSSGSNQPQHF.